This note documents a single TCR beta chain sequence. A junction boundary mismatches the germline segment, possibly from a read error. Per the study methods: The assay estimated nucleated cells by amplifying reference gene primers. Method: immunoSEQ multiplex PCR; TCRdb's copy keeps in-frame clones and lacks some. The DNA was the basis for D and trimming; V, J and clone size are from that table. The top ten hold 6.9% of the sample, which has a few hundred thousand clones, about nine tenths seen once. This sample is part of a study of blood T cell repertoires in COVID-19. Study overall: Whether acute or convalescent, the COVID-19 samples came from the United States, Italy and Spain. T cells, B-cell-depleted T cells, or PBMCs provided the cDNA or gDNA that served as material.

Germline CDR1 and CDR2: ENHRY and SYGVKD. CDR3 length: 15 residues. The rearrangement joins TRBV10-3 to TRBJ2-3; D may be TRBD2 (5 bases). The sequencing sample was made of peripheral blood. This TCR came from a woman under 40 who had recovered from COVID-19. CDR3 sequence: CAISESKSTSYDGVF. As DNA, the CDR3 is TGTGCCATCAGTGAGTCGAAAAGTACTAGTTATGATGGGGTATTT.